This T cell receptor beta chain is drawn from a study of blood T cells in healthy people across ages. The CDR3 runs to 16 residues. V lost 10 bases to trimming and J lost 4 bases; unmatched junction nucleotides: 12. Per germline, CDR1 SEHNR and CDR2 FQNEAQ (reference sequence). A sample-barcoded 5' primer and a J-beta primer mix were used in a second PCR of about 7 to 12 cycles. TCRdb reprocessed the 5' RACE reads with MiXCR, giving one entry per CDR3 protein. Of 1.8 million or so distinct CDR3 sequences listed, roughly 43% are singletons. Study results and caveats: Fewer expanded clones and more diversity marked long-lived versus aged donors. The diversity estimates, figures obtained from one million T cells, were considered underestimates.

With regard to this clonotype: What it recognizes is unknown.

This receptor was identified in a human donor in good health. Sequencing was carried out using blood. This chain uses TRBV7-9 with TRBJ2-2; 10 bases map to TRBD1. CDR3 region: CATYLPGTGATGELFF. The CDR3 DNA reads as TGTGCCACCTACCTCCCCGGGACAGGGGCCACCGGGGAGCTGTTTTTT.